What follows are 18 T cell receptor beta chains derived from one specimen sequenced in a study of blood T cell repertoires in COVID-19. Sequencing was performed with immunoSEQ multiplex PCR; in TCRdb, only in-frame clones are kept and a portion is missing. This table has about 200,000 clones, approximately 82% appearing once. Material for sequencing was peripheral blood. These receptors came from a woman between 50 and 59 years old with acute or convalescent COVID-19.

Details on this clone: One end of the junction does not line up with germline, which may come from a read error. J is TRBJ2-1 and V is TRBV7-7, with 9 nucleotides matching TRBD1. CDR3 length: 13 amino acids. The germline CDR1 and CDR2 sequences are SSHAT and FNYEAQ (reference sequence). The CDR3 sequence is CASSLDRGAEQFF. Written as DNA, the CDR3 is TGTGCTAGCAGCCTGGACAGGGGTGCTGAGCAGTTCTTC.

The CDR3 here is CASSFGAPGVYEQYF. The DNA of the CDR3 is TGTGCCAGCAGTTTCGGGGCCCCAGGGGTCTACGAGCAGTACTTC. V usage is TRBV6-5 and J usage is TRBJ2-7; a weak D match, TRBD1 (6 bases). The CDR3 is 15 amino acids. V lost 4 bases and J lost 3, with 16 bases in between. Germline V lookup: CDR1 MNHEY, CDR2 SVGAGI.

V gene TRBV28 combines with J gene TRBJ2-5; TRBD1 aligns across 8 bases. Germline CDR1 is MDHEN and CDR2 is SYDVKM. With 6 bases clipped from V and 2 bases from J, the junction kept 11 bases outside the gene matches. The CDR3 loop spans 16 amino acids. The CDR3, as DNA: TGTGCCAGCAGGGGGACAGGTTGGGCACCACAAGAGACCCAGTACTTC. Protein: CASRGTGWAPQETQYF. The variable domain in full, completed from reference TRBV28 and TRBJ2-5, reads DVKVTQSSRYLVKRTGEKVFLECVQDMDHENMFWYRQDPGLGLRLIYFSYDVKMKEKGDIPEGYSVSREKKERFSLILESASTNQTSMYLCASRGTGWAPQETQYFGPGTRLLVL.

The V gene is TRBV5-6, the J gene TRBJ2-7; the D gene is possibly TRBD1 (5 bases). Trimming left V 0 bases short and J 6 bases short, with 13 bases between. The length of the CDR3 is 14 residues. CDR1 and CDR2 from the germline V gene are SGHDT and YYEEEE. CDR3 protein: CASSLAGHLAEQYF. The CDR3 DNA reads as TGTGCCAGCAGCTTGGCCGGACATTTGGCCGAGCAGTACTTC.

The rearrangement links TRBV4-1 to TRBJ1-2; D is undetermined. Germline V lookup: CDR1 MGHRA, CDR2 YSYEKL. The CDR3 covers 16 residues. Trimming removed 0 bases from V and 2 bases from J, with 13 bases in between. The CDR3 bases are TGCGCCAGCAGCCAAGAATCTAAAGCCAAAAACTATGGCTACACCTTC. Protein: CASSQESKAKNYGYTF.

The V and J genes are TRBV27 and TRBJ2-7; 7 nucleotides align to TRBD1. The CDR3 runs 14 residues. Germline CDR1 reads MNHEY; CDR2 reads SMNVEV (reference sequence). V was pared by 4 bases and J by 7 bases, with 10 bases of the junction left unmatched. CDR3 region: CASSSTGTKVEQYF. In DNA form, the CDR3 reads TGTGCCAGCAGTTCGACAGGGACGAAGGTGGAGCAGTACTTC.

The V gene is TRBV10-3, the J gene TRBJ2-1; D gene unclear. Germline-derived CDR1 and CDR2 are ENHRY and SYGVKD. The CDR3 has 11 amino acids. V was trimmed by 4 bases and J by 8 bases, leaving 6 bases between them. CDR3 nucleotide sequence: TGTGCCATCAGTGCCGAGTATGAGCAGTTCTTC. It codes for CAISAEYEQFF.

The V gene is TRBV6-5, the J gene TRBJ2-1, with D possibly TRBD2 on 5 matching bases. The CDR3 totals 14 residues. Between the trimmed V and J ends, which lost 4 bases and 0 bases, there was a span of 7 bases. Germline assignment: CDR1 MNHEY and CDR2 SVGAGI. CDR3 DNA sequence: TGTGCCAGCAGTTTGGCGGGCTCCTACAATGAGCAGTTCTTC. This sequence encodes CASSLAGSYNEQFF.

This chain connects TRBV5-1 to TRBJ2-3; TRBD2 agrees at 10 bases. V gave up 0 bases and J gave up 7 bases; unmatched junction bases: 5. The CDR3 loop spans 15 amino acids. Germline CDR1 reads SGHRS; CDR2 reads YFSETQ. Here the CDR3 reads CASSLASGSGNTQYF. In DNA form, the CDR3 reads TGCGCCAGCAGCTTGGCTAGCGGGAGTGGGAATACGCAGTATTTT.

This clone was observed a handful of times. CDR3 sequence reads: CSVLPEIPKEGYTF. Written as DNA, the CDR3 is TGCAGCGTCCTACCCGAGATCCCGAAAGAGGGCTACACCTTC. V and J are TRBV29-1 and TRBJ1-2; D gene uncertain. This CDR3 is 14 amino acids long. The V end lost 6 bases, the J end lost 8 bases, and 22 bases lay between the germline ends. Germline V CDR1 and CDR2: SQVTM, ANQGSEA.

The gene calls are TRBV5-6 and TRBJ2-2; the match to TRBD2 covers 7 bases. Germline V CDR1 and CDR2: SGHDT, YYEEEE. J was trimmed by 2 bases and V by 3 bases; bases with no gene match: 10. This CDR3 comprises 17 residues. CDR3 sequence: CASSWAGALSNTGELFF. The DNA for the CDR3 is TGTGCCAGCAGCTGGGCGGGAGCGTTATCTAACACCGGGGAGCTGTTTTTT.

This rearrangement joins TRBV6-1 to TRBJ1-1; 10 nucleotides line up with TRBD1. This CDR3 has 16 amino acids. Unmatched junction bases numbered 9, after V lost 4 bases and J lost 4 bases. Germline CDR1 is MNHNS and CDR2 is SASEGT. The CDR3 protein is CASSGFGQGVITEAFF. The DNA of the CDR3 is TGTGCCAGCAGTGGCTTTGGACAGGGGGTAATCACTGAAGCTTTCTTT.

This chain connects TRBV10-3 to TRBJ1-3, with TRBD1 identical over 7 bases. CDR1 ENHRY and CDR2 SYGVKD come from the germline V gene. This CDR3 region has 19 residues. Trimming took 0 bases from V and 2 from J; bases not matched to a gene: 13. CDR3: CAISESWQGDLSAGNTIYF. CDR3 in DNA: TGTGCCATCAGTGAGTCCTGGCAGGGGGATCTTAGCGCTGGAAACACCATATATTTT.

V is TRBV10-1 and J is TRBJ1-1, with 8 bases matching TRBD1. Per the germline V gene, CDR1 is WNHNN and CDR2 is SYGVQD (reference sequence). The CDR3 is made up of 13 amino acids. V was pared by 8 bases and J by 11 bases, with 13 bases of the junction left unmatched. This chain's CDR3 is CASSDNRGVEAFF. DNA for the CDR3: TGCGCCAGCTCGGACAACAGGGGGGTTGAGGCTTTCTTT.

V gene TRBV5-1 combines with J gene TRBJ1-3; D call uncertain. V shed 4 bases and J shed 0 bases, with 11 bases lying between them. Germline loops: CDR1 SGHRS, CDR2 YFSETQ. This CDR3 region has 15 residues. The CDR3 spells CASSLEGRSGNTIYF. The DNA of the CDR3 is TGCGCCAGCAGCCTCGAGGGTCGCTCTGGAAACACCATATATTTT. The whole variable domain, filled in from reference TRBV5-1 and TRBJ1-3, reads KAGVTQTPRYLIKTRGQQVTLSCSPISGHRSVSWYQQTPGQGLQFLFEYFSETQRNKGNFPGRFSGRQFSNSRSEMNVSTLELGDSALYLCASSLEGRSGNTIYFGEGSWLTVV.

The genes are TRBV19 and TRBJ1-2, with D uncertain. Germline values: CDR1 LNHDA, CDR2 SQIVND (reference sequence). V lost 5 bases to trimming and J lost 1 base, with 8 bases between them. The CDR3 contains 13 residues. CDR3 sequence (DNA): TGTGCCAGTAGTCCACAAATTAACTATGGCTACACCTTC. Translated: CASSPQINYGYTF.

The rearrangement joins TRBV7-3 to TRBJ2-3; weak D call: TRBD2 (7 bases). V lost 5 bases and J 6 bases, leaving 12 bases between the germline ends. Germline CDR1 SGHTA, CDR2 FQGTGA. The CDR3 totals 13 residues. The CDR3 loop is CASSIGGADTQYF. DNA of the CDR3: TGTGCCAGCAGCATAGGGGGGGCGGATACGCAGTATTTT.

The rearrangement joins TRBV28 to TRBJ2-2, with D possibly being TRBD2 (7 bases). The CDR3 has 13 residues. V gave up 7 bases and J gave up 6 bases, with 12 bases separating them. Germline lookup yields CDR1 MDHEN and CDR2 SYDVKM. The CDR3 sequence: CASIQGGAGELFF. CDR3 sequence (DNA): TGTGCCAGCATCCAAGGGGGGGCCGGGGAGCTGTTTTTT.